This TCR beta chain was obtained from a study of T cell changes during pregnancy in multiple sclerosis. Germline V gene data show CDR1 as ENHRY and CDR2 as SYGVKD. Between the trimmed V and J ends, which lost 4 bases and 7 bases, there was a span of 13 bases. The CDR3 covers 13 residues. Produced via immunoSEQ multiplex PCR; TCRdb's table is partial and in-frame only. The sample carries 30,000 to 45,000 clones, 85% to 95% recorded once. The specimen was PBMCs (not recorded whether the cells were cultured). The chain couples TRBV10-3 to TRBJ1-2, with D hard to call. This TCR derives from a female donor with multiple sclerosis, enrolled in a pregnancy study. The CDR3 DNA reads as TGTGCCATCAGTGCTGGGTACGGCCGTGGCTACACCTTC. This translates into CAISAGYGRGYTF.